A single T cell receptor (beta chain) is shown here with its context. Its target is unknown. This entry belongs to a study of radiation and T cells in renal cell carcinoma. Notes on the study in general: Top tumor clonotypes rose in blood 2 weeks post-radiation, then contracted. Top 100 clonotypes averaged about 54% in irradiated versus about 43% in nephrectomy-only tumors.

The data were produced by immunoSEQ multiplex PCR, yet TCRdb's version contains in-frame clones alone and is incomplete. This sample has more than 15,000 clones; 50% occur once, and the top ten carry under 40%. This sample's treatment: 15 Gy SBRT to primary tumor, nephrectomy 4 weeks later. The sequence came from a woman between 55 and 75 years old with renal cell carcinoma. The specimen comprised tumor tissue, sampled from a patient whose treatment included radiotherapy and nephrectomy.

CDR3 region: CASSYSRALGAEAFF. CDR3 sequence (DNA): TGTGCCAGCAGTTACTCAAGGGCCCTAGGCGCTGAAGCTTTCTTT. This rearrangement joins TRBV6-5 to TRBJ1-1; no clear D. CDR3 length equals 15 residues. Germline V gene data show CDR1 as MNHEY and CDR2 as SVGAGI. V was shortened by 0 bases and J by 6 bases, with 14 bases between the two germline ends.